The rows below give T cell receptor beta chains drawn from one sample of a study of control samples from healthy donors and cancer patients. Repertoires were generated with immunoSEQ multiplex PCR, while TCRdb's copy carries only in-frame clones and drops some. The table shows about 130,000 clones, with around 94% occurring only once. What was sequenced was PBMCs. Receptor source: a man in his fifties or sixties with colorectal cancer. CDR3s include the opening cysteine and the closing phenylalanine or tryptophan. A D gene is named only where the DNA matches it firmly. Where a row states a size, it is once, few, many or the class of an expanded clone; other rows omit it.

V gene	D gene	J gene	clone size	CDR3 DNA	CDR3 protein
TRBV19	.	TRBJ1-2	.	TGTGCCAGTAGTATTCAGGGACTCCGGACCCCCGGATCTGGCTACACCTTC	CASSIQGLRTPGSGYTF
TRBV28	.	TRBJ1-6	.	TGTGCCAGCAGTTCCTACCCAGTTGGGACTCTTAATTCACCCCTCCACTTT	CASSSYPVGTLNSPLHF
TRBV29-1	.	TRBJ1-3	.	TGCAGCGCTTCGAACTTCTCTGGAAACACCATATATTTT	CSASNFSGNTIYF
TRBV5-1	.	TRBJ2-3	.	TGCGCCAGCAGCTTGGTCCCGGGGAGCACAGATACGCAGTATTTT	CASSLVPGSTDTQYF
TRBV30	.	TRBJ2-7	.	TGTGCCTGGAGTGACCTATTAGGGGGCGAGCAGTACTTC	CAWSDLLGGEQYF
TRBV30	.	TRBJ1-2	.	TGTGCCTGGACCCAGGGAGAGGGCGGGTATGGCTACACCTTC	CAWTQGEGGYGYTF
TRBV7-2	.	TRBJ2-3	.	TGTGCCAGCAGCCCCCTGGGTAGCACAGATACGCAGTATTTT	CASSPLGSTDTQYF
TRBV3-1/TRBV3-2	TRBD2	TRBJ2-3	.	TGTGCCAGCAGCCAAGGGCTAGCGGGGGGCCCCACAGATACGCAGTATTTT	CASSQGLAGGPTDTQYF
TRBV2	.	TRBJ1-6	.	TGTGCCAGCAGCGTGGACCCTTCACCCCTCCACTTT	CASSVDPSPLHF
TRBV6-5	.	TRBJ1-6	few	TGTGCCAGCAAAGACACGGTCTATAATTCACCCCTCCACTTT	CASKDTVYNSPLHF
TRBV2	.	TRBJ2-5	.	TGTGCCAGCATGGGGACCAAAGAGACCCAGTACTTC	CASMGTKETQYF
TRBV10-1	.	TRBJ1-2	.	TGCGCCAGCAGTGGTGGAAATAACTATGGCTACACCTTC	CASSGGNNYGYTF
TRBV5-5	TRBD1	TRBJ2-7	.	TGTGCCAGCAGCTTGACGGGACAGGGTATCCACGAGCAGTACTTC	CASSLTGQGIHEQYF
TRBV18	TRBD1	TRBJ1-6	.	TGTGCCAGCTCACCACCTCAGGGGGCGAATTCACCCCTCCACTTT	CASSPPQGANSPLHF
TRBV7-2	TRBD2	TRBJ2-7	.	TGTGCCAGCAGCTTATCGACCGGGACTAGCTACGAGCAGTACTTC	CASSLSTGTSYEQYF
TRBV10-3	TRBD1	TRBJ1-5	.	TGTGCCATCAGGTCGGGACAGGGGACCAATCAGCCCCAGCATTTT	CAIRSGQGTNQPQHF